These T cell receptor beta chains were read from a single sample in a study of lymphopenia after photon versus proton radiotherapy. Here immunoSEQ multiplex PCR was the method, and the copy in TCRdb shows in-frame clones only, minus some. Counted here are around 64,000 clones, about nine tenths occurring once; the ten biggest clones make up 9.5% to 15%. Sample: peripheral blood, taken from a patient treated with proton-based radiotherapy. The source of these receptors is an elderly man with esophageal cancer. Each CDR3 is given with its conserved first and last residue.

j_call v_call cdr3_length cdr3_aa
TRBJ2-5 TRBV4-3 17 CASSRGQGVGIGKTQYF
TRBJ2-7 TRBV5-6 13 CASSLRGAYEQYF
TRBJ2-1 TRBV18 18 CASSQAPRGVGVYNEQFF
TRBJ2-7 TRBV5-4 14 CASSLQGSSYEQYF
TRBJ1-3 TRBV5-6 15 CASSLVAKPGNTIYF
TRBJ2-1 TRBV2 14 CASSPDGFYNEQFF
TRBJ2-5 TRBV11-2 15 CASSVYRGPEFTQYF
TRBJ2-7 TRBV11-1 14 CASSLVRSGGEQYF
TRBJ2-2 TRBV5-6 16 CASILLGQGRTGELFF
TRBJ1-5 TRBV5-4 14 CASSGGYSNQPQHF
TRBJ2-7 TRBV18 16 CASSPRTGTGANEQYF
TRBJ1-3 TRBV11-2 16 CASSLGVAASGNTIYF
TRBJ2-7 TRBV4-1 13 CASSLAGSYEQYF
TRBJ2-7 TRBV6-5 14 CASSYVGGSYEQYF
TRBJ1-2 TRBV7-2 16 CASSLGKNRPSFGYTF
TRBJ2-1 TRBV5-5 18 CASSLEGGASGSYNEQFF
TRBJ2-1 TRBV19 16 CASSIRTSGRPNEQFF
TRBJ2-1 TRBV7-9 13 CASSWTAGGEQFF
TRBJ2-5 TRBV2 15 CASTTGTGHQETQYF
TRBJ2-3 TRBV18 16 CANSPQGQGISATQYF
TRBJ1-2 TRBV25-1 12 CASSDPGYGYTF
TRBJ2-5 TRBV4-3 17 CASSQEPPSGSGETQYF
TRBJ1-1 TRBV14 13 CASSQLSNTEAFF
TRBJ1-2 TRBV18 14 CASSGGQSYYGYTF
TRBJ2-5 TRBV11-1 14 CASSPRTGRETQYF
TRBJ1-2 TRBV5-1 13 CASSLGQDYGYTF
TRBJ2-7 TRBV14 12 CASSQVGYEQYF
TRBJ1-5 TRBV5-6 14 CASSGGYSNQPQHF
TRBJ2-7 TRBV6-5 12 CASSLQGSEQYF
TRBJ1-1 TRBV2 14 CASTESGRNTEAFF
TRBJ1-1 TRBV2 13 CASSEATGGLAFF
TRBJ2-1 TRBV7-7 15 CASSLDHQVHNEQFF
TRBJ2-5 TRBV11-2 15 CASSTPWTSQETQYF
TRBJ2-6 TRBV14 17 CASSRLGTSTGANVLTF
TRBJ2-7 TRBV6-1 13 CASRRQGSGEQYF
TRBJ1-6 TRBV25-1 15 CASSEVRTGGSPLHF
TRBJ1-2 TRBV2 13 CASRSQVLYGYTF
TRBJ2-2 TRBV27 15 CASNMDRGPAGELFF
TRBJ1-1 TRBV29-1 13 CSVVDLMNTEAFF
TRBJ1-1 TRBV5-1 15 CASSLQGQGSTEAFF
TRBJ2-5 TRBV15 13 CATSRDRVETQYF
TRBJ2-7 TRBV30 12 CAWGLTSYEQYF
TRBJ2-7 TRBV7-8 15 CASSQTGLADYEQYF
TRBJ1-5 TRBV29-1 13 CSVSMGNDQPQHF
TRBJ1-5 TRBV19 14 CASSIRGSNQPQHF
TRBJ1-4 TRBV4-1 17 CASSQVGTGGTNEKLFF
TRBJ2-1 TRBV27 14 CASTLAGNYNEQFF
TRBJ2-3 TRBV7-8 16 CASSARTSGSADTQYF
TRBJ1-2 TRBV7-9 12 CASSLERYGYTF
TRBJ1-1 TRBV18 13 CASSPNGQGEAFF
TRBJ1-1 TRBV4-3 14 CASSQDRVNTEAFF
TRBJ2-7 TRBV2 14 CASSENRDTGEQYF
TRBJ1-1 TRBV6-1 15 CASSESGTWGREAFF
TRBJ2-3 TRBV13 16 CASSSYRFPSTDTQYF
TRBJ2-2 TRBV7-9 16 CASSRRTGQNTGELFF
TRBJ1-4 TRBV6-6 15 CASSQPDRGGEKLFF
TRBJ1-4 TRBV29-1 16 CSVEDLQEGLGEKLFF